The source of this T cell receptor beta chain is a study of blood T cells in healthy people across ages. Study-level findings and limits: Whereas aged donors had fewer naive CD4+ cells, long-lived donors had more of them and higher diversity.

This clonotype was picked up a small number of times. The antigen is unknown. The second PCR ran roughly 6 to 11 cycles with a sample-barcoded 5' primer and J-beta primers. Via MiXCR, TCRdb re-called the 5' RACE reads, giving one row per CDR3 protein. The sample records more than 600,000 distinct CDR3 sequences, more than 20% being singletons. Samples each had at least 5.5 micrograms of total RNA extracted. Germline V gene data show CDR1 as MGHRA and CDR2 as YSYEKL. The CDR3 is made up of 14 amino acids. Trimming shortened V by 1 base and J by 3 bases, and 7 bases separated the two germline ends. These records were also assigned to another study, of T cells of mothers and their children. That paper notes: Every microgram of extracted RNA entered cDNA synthesis, roughly 1.6 ug per 15 ul. Maternal samples each gave over 8.5 million TCR beta CDR3 reads, and child samples roughly 3.3 million each.

The source is a boy younger than 18 in good health. Sequenced: blood. The rearrangement joins TRBV4-1 to TRBJ1-5; no clear D gene. In DNA form, the CDR3 reads TGCGCCAGCAGCCAAGGCTCATCCAATCAGCCCCAGCATTTT. Its translation is CASSQGSSNQPQHF.